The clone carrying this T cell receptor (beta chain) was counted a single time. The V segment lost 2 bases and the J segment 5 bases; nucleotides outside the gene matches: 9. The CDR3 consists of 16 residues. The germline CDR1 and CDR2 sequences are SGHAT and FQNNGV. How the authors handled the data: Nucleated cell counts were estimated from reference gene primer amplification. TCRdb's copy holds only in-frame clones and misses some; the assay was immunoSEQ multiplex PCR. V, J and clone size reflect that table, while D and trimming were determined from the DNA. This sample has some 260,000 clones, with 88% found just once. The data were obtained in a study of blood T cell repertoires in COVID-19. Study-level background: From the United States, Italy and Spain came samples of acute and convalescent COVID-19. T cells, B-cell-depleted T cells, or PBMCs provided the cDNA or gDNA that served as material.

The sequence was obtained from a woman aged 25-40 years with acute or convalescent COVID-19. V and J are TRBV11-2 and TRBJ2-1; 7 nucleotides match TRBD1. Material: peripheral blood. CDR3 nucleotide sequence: TGTGCCAGCAGCTTAATTGTGGGGACAGAACACAATGAGCAGTTCTTC. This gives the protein CASSLIVGTEHNEQFF.